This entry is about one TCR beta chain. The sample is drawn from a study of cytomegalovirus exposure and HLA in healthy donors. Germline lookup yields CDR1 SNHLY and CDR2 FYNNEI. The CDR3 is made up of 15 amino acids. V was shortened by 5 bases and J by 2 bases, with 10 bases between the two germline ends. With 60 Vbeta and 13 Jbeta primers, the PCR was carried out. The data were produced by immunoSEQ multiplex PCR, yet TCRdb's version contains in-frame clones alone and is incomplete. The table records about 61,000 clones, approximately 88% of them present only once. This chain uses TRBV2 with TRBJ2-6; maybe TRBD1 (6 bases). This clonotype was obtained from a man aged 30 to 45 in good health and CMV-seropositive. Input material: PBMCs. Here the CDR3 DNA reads TGTGCCAGCAGTTCACAGGGTCCTGGGGCCAACGTCCTGACTTTC. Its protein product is CASSSQGPGANVLTF.